Below, 21 T cell receptor beta chains from the same sample are listed, as sequenced in a study of shared clonotypes between healthy human individuals. Libraries were prepared by immunoSEQ multiplex PCR; TCRdb keeps only in-frame clonotypes and omits some of them. Here the sample spans 2 million to 3 million clones, 80% to 95% being singletons. Sequenced input: naive CD4+ T cells from PBMCs. Stated subset: CD45RA+ positively selected. All receptors come from a man younger than 30 in good health. Some clones in this sample may be carry-over from other donors' samples.

The chain recombines TRBV7-3 with TRBJ2-7, with 10 bases identical to TRBD1. V gave up 8 bases and J gave up 4 bases; unmatched junction bases: 5. The CDR3 covers 13 residues. From germline, CDR1 is SGHTA and CDR2 FQGTGA. CDR3 DNA: TGTGCCAGCGGGAGGGACAGGGGATACGAGCAGTACTTC. It is translated as CASGRDRGYEQYF.

The chain links TRBV15 to TRBJ1-1; possible D gene TRBD1, 6 bases. Germline CDR1 is LNHNV and CDR2 is YYDKDF (reference sequence). The CDR3 extends over 16 amino acids. V was cut by 0 bases and J by 1 base, with 12 bases left in between. The CDR3 is CATSRDLRTENTEAFF. The CDR3, as DNA: TGTGCCACCAGCAGAGATCTCAGGACAGAGAACACTGAAGCTTTCTTT.

In its sample, this clone was seen once. The chain employs TRBV29-1 and TRBJ2-1; D is possibly TRBD1 (6 bases). The germline V gene encodes CDR1 SQVTM and CDR2 ANQGSEA. V lost 2 bases to trimming and J lost 5 bases, with 16 bases between them. This CDR3 spans 15 amino acids. The CDR3 spells CSVERDTSIDNEQFF. The CDR3 nucleotides are TGCAGCGTTGAAAGGGACACGTCGATTGACAATGAGCAGTTCTTC.

Of note for this clone: Other DNA sequences in this specimen translate into the identical CDR3. The chain is built from TRBV12-5 and TRBJ2-3; D ambiguous. Germline V gene lookup returns CDR1 LGHNT and CDR2 FRNRAP. This CDR3 comprises 12 residues. V gave up 1 base and J gave up 3 bases, with 2 bases separating them. CDR3 coding DNA: TGTGCTAGTGGTTTGGATACAGATACGCAGTATTTT. Protein: CASGLDTDTQYF.

This chain links TRBV28 with TRBJ1-1; weak D call: TRBD1 (5 bases). CDR1 and CDR2 (germline): MDHEN, SYDVKM. The CDR3 extends over 16 amino acids. Trimming took 6 bases from V and 2 from J, leaving 19 bases between them. The DNA of the CDR3 is TGTGCCAGCAGCAACATAAGACAGACAGTTAACACTGAAGCTTTCTTT. Translating it yields CASSNIRQTVNTEAFF.

The gene calls are TRBV19 and TRBJ1-5, with a weak D call TRBD1 (6 bases). Germline lookup yields CDR1 LNHDA and CDR2 SQIVND (reference sequence). The CDR3 covers 16 residues. Trimming cost V 3 bases and J 1 base, with 13 bases left between them. CDR3 amino acids: CASSIGGRASNQPQHF. CDR3 coding DNA: TGTGCCAGTAGTATTGGGGGCAGGGCCAGCAATCAGCCCCAGCATTTT. Looking up the rest from reference TRBV19 and TRBJ1-5 gives the full variable domain: DGGITQSPKYLFRKEGQNVTLSCEQNLNHDAMYWYRQDPGQGLRLIYYSQIVNDFQKGDIAEGYSVSREKKESFPLTVTSAQKNPTAFYLCASSIGGRASNQPQHFGDGTRLSIL.

The rearrangement uses TRBV29-1 and TRBJ2-3; TRBD2 aligns across 14 bases. The germline gives CDR1 SQVTM, CDR2 ANQGSEA. V dropped 5 bases and J dropped 8; count of bases not matched to a gene: 6. The CDR3 spans 14 residues. This chain's CDR3 is CSVRGLAGESTQYF. CDR3 in DNA: TGCAGCGTTCGGGGACTAGCGGGAGAAAGTACGCAGTATTTT.

V is TRBV2 and J is TRBJ1-2, with 12 bases fitting TRBD1. Germline CDR1 is SNHLY and CDR2 is FYNNEI. The CDR3 totals 15 residues. V lost 7 bases and J lost 7; bases outside the gene matches: 10. The CDR3 nucleotides read TGTGCCAGCAACCCCGAGGGACAGGGGGCTTTTGGCTACACCTTC. This gives the protein CASNPEGQGAFGYTF. Combining the CDR3 with reference TRBV2 and TRBJ1-2 gives the whole variable domain EPEVTQTPSHQVTQMGQEVILRCVPISNHLYFYWYRQILGQKVEFLVSFYNNEISEKSEIFDDQFSVERPDGSNFTLKIRSTKLEDSAMYFCASNPEGQGAFGYTFGSGTRLTVV.

This clone appeared once. The rearrangement joins TRBV28 to TRBJ2-1; D is perhaps TRBD1 or TRBD2 (5 bases each). Germline assignment: CDR1 MDHEN and CDR2 SYDVKM. The CDR3 consists of 17 residues. The V and J ends lost 3 bases and 0 bases respectively, with 15 bases between them. For the CDR3, the DNA is TGTGCCAGCAGTTTGATTCGGGGCCACCCCTCCTACAATGAGCAGTTCTTC. Amino acids: CASSLIRGHPSYNEQFF.

On this clone: Distinct nucleotide sequences in the sample also encode this CDR3. The chain joins TRBV5-1 to TRBJ2-1; D remains unclear. Germline CDR1 is SGHRS and CDR2 is YFSETQ. V was pared by 0 bases and J by 2 bases, with 9 bases between. This CDR3 comprises 15 residues. CDR3 sequence: CASSLAGVTYNEQFF. CDR3 in DNA: TGCGCCAGCAGCTTGGCCGGTGTCACCTACAATGAGCAGTTCTTC.

J is TRBJ2-3 and V is TRBV7-2; D may be TRBD2 (6 bases). Trimming removed 6 bases at V and 4 bases at J, with 26 bases between. The V gene's germline CDR1 is SGHTA and CDR2 FQGNSA. This CDR3 spans 18 amino acids. The CDR3 sequence is CASRQTLTRGGPADTQYF. In DNA, the CDR3 is TGTGCCAGCAGGCAGACCCTCACTCGGGGAGGCCCCGCAGATACGCAGTATTTT.

The chain has TRBV19 and TRBJ1-4, with 10 positions matching TRBD1. Germline V gene lookup returns CDR1 LNHDA and CDR2 SQIVND (reference sequence). After removal of 9 bases from V and 2 bases from J, the junction contained 3 bases not matched to a gene. The CDR3 has 14 residues. The DNA of the CDR3 is TGTGCCAGCCAGACAGGGGGCACTAATGAAAAACTGTTTTTT. The encoded protein is CASQTGGTNEKLFF.

The rearrangement uses TRBV6-1 and TRBJ2-7, with a weak D call TRBD2 (6 bases). Germline V gene lookup returns CDR1 MNHNS and CDR2 SASEGT. Trimming left V 0 bases short and J 2 bases short, with 11 bases between. This CDR3 comprises 15 residues. The CDR3 loop reads CASSEAGTATYEQYF. The CDR3 DNA reads as TGTGCCAGCAGTGAAGCCGGGACTGCTACCTACGAGCAGTACTTC.

The V call is TRBV6-4, the J call TRBJ2-3, with 7 bases matching TRBD1. With 3 bases clipped from V and 5 bases from J, the junction kept 5 bases outside the gene matches. Germline CDR1 is MRHNA and CDR2 is SNTAGT. This CDR3 is 14 amino acids long. The DNA of the CDR3 is TGTGCCAGCAGTGAAGGACAGGTGGGAGATACGCAGTATTTT. It specifies CASSEGQVGDTQYF.

The genes are TRBV19 and TRBJ2-7; D unclear. V lost 9 bases, J lost 0 bases, and 9 bases lay in between. The germline V gene has CDR1 LNHDA and CDR2 SQIVND (reference sequence). The CDR3 runs to 12 residues. DNA for the CDR3: TGTGCCAGCCGAGTGCCCTCCTACGAGCAGTACTTC. Protein: CASRVPSYEQYF.

This CDR3 is CASSLAHGSGMAGELFF. The CDR3 coding sequence is TGTGCCAGCAGCCTCGCACACGGCAGCGGGATGGCCGGGGAGCTGTTTTTT. The V and J genes are TRBV11-2 and TRBJ2-2, with TRBD2 matching over 7 bases. After removal of 5 bases from V and 6 bases from J, the junction contained 15 bases not matched to a gene. Germline-derived CDR1 and CDR2 are SGHAT and FQNNGV. The CDR3 runs 17 residues. The full variable domain, its missing parts supplied by reference TRBV11-2 and TRBJ2-2, is EAGVAQSPRYKIIEKRQSVAFWCNPISGHATLYWYQQILGQGPKLLIQFQNNGVVDDSQLPKDRFSAERLKGVDSTLKIQPAKLEDSAVYLCASSLAHGSGMAGELFFGEGSRLTVL.

This clone was picked up one time. The chain employs TRBV9 and TRBJ1-4; D gene unclear. Germline lookup yields CDR1 SGDLS and CDR2 YYNGEE. V was trimmed by 0 bases and J by 5 bases, leaving 17 bases between them. CDR3 length: 17 residues. The CDR3 protein is CASSVGGSRTYNEKLFF. The CDR3 DNA sequence: TGTGCCAGCAGCGTAGGAGGTTCCAGGACCTACAATGAAAAACTGTTTTTT.

Turning to this clone: Other DNA variants within this sample encode the same CDR3. The chain links TRBV5-1 to TRBJ1-2; D is ambiguous. CDR3 length equals 12 residues. Trimming pared 0 bases from V and 5 bases from J, leaving 5 bases between. Looked up from germline, CDR1 is SGHRS and CDR2 is YFSETQ. Written as DNA, the CDR3 is TGCGCCAGCAGCTTGGGTCAGTATGGCTACACCTTC. Residues: CASSLGQYGYTF.

The chain couples TRBV7-2 to TRBJ1-5; no reliable D call. The length of the CDR3 is 15 residues. Germline-derived CDR1 and CDR2 are SGHTA and FQGNSA. V lost 1 base and J lost 1, with 8 bases in between. The DNA for the CDR3 is TGTGCCAGCAGCTTAGGTAGGGCAAGCAATCAGCCCCAGCATTTT. Translated, it gives CASSLGRASNQPQHF.

This chain connects TRBV5-4 to TRBJ1-4, with D possibly TRBD1 on 5 matching bases. The CDR3 is 16 amino acids. Per germline, CDR1 SGHNT and CDR2 YYREEE (reference sequence). The ends were cut back, 4 bases at V and 2 bases at J, with 15 bases in the middle. CDR3 DNA sequence: TGTGCCAGCAGCAGGCGGCCAGGGTACACTAATGAAAAACTGTTTTTT. Its protein is CASSRRPGYTNEKLFF.

In the case of this clone: Other DNA variants within this sample encode the same CDR3. J is TRBJ2-7 and V is TRBV9, with TRBD1 matching over 8 bases. Germline-derived CDR1 and CDR2 are SGDLS and YYNGEE. With 4 bases clipped from V and 2 bases from J, the junction kept 5 bases outside the gene matches. This CDR3 spans 14 amino acids. The CDR3 nucleotides read TGTGCCAGCAGCCCACGGACAGGGCCCTACGAGCAGTACTTC. Its translation is CASSPRTGPYEQYF.